These T cell receptor beta chains were read from a single sample in a study of blood T cell repertoires in COVID-19. The method was immunoSEQ multiplex PCR; TCRdb's version includes in-frame clones alone and lacks a portion of them. The sample yields approximately 220,000 clones, under 90% seen once. Sequenced material: PBMCs or T cells enriched from blood (not recorded which). The origin of the receptors is a woman aged 50 to 65 who had been exposed to COVID-19. Each CDR3 is given with its conserved first and last residue. A D gene is named only where the DNA matches it firmly. Where a row states a size, it is once, few, many or the class of an expanded clone; other rows omit it.

V: TRBV5-1
size: .
D: TRBD1
J: TRBJ1-1
CDR3: CASSGGTGTEAFF
DNA: TGCGCCAGCAGCGGAGGGACAGGGACTGAAGCTTTCTTT

V: TRBV2
size: .
D: TRBD1
J: TRBJ2-5
CDR3: CASSRDRSSQETQYF
DNA: TGTGCCAGCAGTAGGGACAGGAGTTCCCAAGAGACCCAGTACTTC

V: TRBV14
size: .
D: .
J: TRBJ1-4
CDR3: CASSQDSTRQKLFF
DNA: TGTGCCAGCAGCCAAGATTCGACAAGACAAAAACTGTTTTTT

V: TRBV19
size: .
D: TRBD1
J: TRBJ1-2
CDR3: CASSPTGGTWSYTF
DNA: TGTGCCAGTAGTCCGACAGGGGGCACTTGGAGCTACACCTTC

V: TRBV6-5
size: .
D: TRBD1
J: TRBJ1-4
CDR3: CASSIGQGGEKLFF
DNA: TGTGCCAGCAGTATTGGACAGGGTGGCGAAAAACTGTTTTTT

V: TRBV19
size: .
D: TRBD2
J: TRBJ2-1
CDR3: CASKRGGSNEQFF
DNA: TGTGCCAGTAAGCGGGGGGGAAGTAATGAGCAGTTCTTC

V: TRBV29-1
size: .
D: .
J: TRBJ1-1
CDR3: CSVGQARDAFF
DNA: TGCAGCGTTGGCCAGGCCCGTGACGCTTTCTTT

V: TRBV4-1
size: .
D: .
J: TRBJ2-1
CDR3: CASSQESNSGSSYNEQFF
DNA: TGCGCCAGCAGCCAAGAGTCCAATAGCGGTAGCTCCTACAATGAGCAGTTCTTC

V: TRBV7-3
size: .
D: TRBD2
J: TRBJ2-1
CDR3: CASSLSGGSSYNEQFF
DNA: TGTGCCAGCAGCCTCAGCGGGGGGAGCTCCTACAATGAGCAGTTCTTC

V: TRBV7-2
size: few
D: .
J: TRBJ1-2
CDR3: CASSFTRGAGDGYTF
DNA: TGTGCCAGCAGCTTCACCCGGGGGGCAGGCGATGGCTACACCTTC

V: TRBV11-2
size: .
D: TRBD2
J: TRBJ2-1
CDR3: CASSLDAGGINEQFF
DNA: TGTGCCAGCAGCTTAGATGCGGGGGGGATTAATGAGCAGTTCTTC

V: TRBV6-1
size: few
D: TRBD1
J: TRBJ1-2
CDR3: CASSEPRGQGTNYGYTF
DNA: TGTGCCAGCAGTGAGCCGAGGGGACAGGGGACTAACTATGGCTACACCTTC

V: TRBV7-2
size: once
D: .
J: TRBJ2-6
CDR3: CASSTDTRISGANVLTF
DNA: TGTGCCAGCAGTACGGACACTCGCATCTCTGGGGCCAACGTCCTGACTTTC

V: TRBV7-2
size: .
D: TRBD1
J: TRBJ2-5
CDR3: CASSLDDPGQGEETQYF
DNA: TGTGCCAGCAGCCTAGACGACCCGGGACAGGGGGAAGAGACCCAGTACTTC

V: TRBV15
size: .
D: .
J: TRBJ1-2
CDR3: CATSRDRVRGYGYTF
DNA: TGTGCCACCAGCAGAGATCGGGTCAGAGGATATGGCTACACCTTC

V: TRBV6-6
size: .
D: TRBD2
J: TRBJ2-5
CDR3: CASSPRGVVQRGGQETQYF
DNA: TGTGCCAGCAGTCCCCGCGGGGTTGTGCAGCGGGGGGGACAAGAGACCCAGTACTTC

V: TRBV12-5
size: .
D: .
J: TRBJ1-2
CDR3: CASGSGWPDYGYTF
DNA: TGTGCTAGTGGGTCAGGGTGGCCAGACTATGGCTACACCTTC

V: TRBV11-2
size: .
D: .
J: TRBJ2-1
CDR3: CASSLVTSLRWQFF
DNA: TGTGCCAGCAGCTTAGTCACTAGTTTGCGTTGGCAGTTCTTC

V: TRBV3-1/TRBV3-2
size: once
D: TRBD1
J: TRBJ2-2
CDR3: CASSQYPRGRGGELFF
DNA: TGTGCCAGCAGCCAATATCCCAGGGGGCGAGGCGGGGAGCTGTTTTTT

V: TRBV3-1/TRBV3-2
size: .
D: .
J: TRBJ2-5
CDR3: CASSQGSETQYF
DNA: TGTGCCAGCAGCCAAGGTAGCGAGACCCAGTACTTC

V: TRBV7-2
size: .
D: .
J: TRBJ1-2
CDR3: CASSLYRGPDYGYTF
DNA: TGTGCCAGCAGCTTATATAGGGGCCCCGACTATGGCTACACCTTC

V: TRBV19
size: .
D: .
J: TRBJ1-1
CDR3: CASKRNTEAFF
DNA: TGTGCCAGTAAGCGGAACACTGAAGCTTTCTTT

V: TRBV7-2
size: .
D: TRBD2
J: TRBJ2-7
CDR3: CASSPLASGVGEQYF
DNA: TGTGCCAGCAGCCCCCTGGCTAGCGGGGTAGGAGAGCAGTACTTC

V: TRBV12-3/TRBV12-4
size: .
D: TRBD2
J: TRBJ2-5
CDR3: CASSRGGWETQYF
DNA: TGTGCCAGCAGCCGGGGGGGATGGGAGACCCAGTACTTC

V: TRBV4-1
size: .
D: .
J: TRBJ1-6
CDR3: CASSSKAGVLSPLHF
DNA: TGCGCCAGCAGCTCCAAGGCCGGGGTTTTGTCACCCCTCCACTTT

V: TRBV19
size: .
D: TRBD2
J: TRBJ2-3
CDR3: CASSIAGGGTDTQYF
DNA: TGTGCCAGTAGCATAGCGGGGGGGGGCACAGATACGCAGTATTTT

V: TRBV5-4
size: .
D: TRBD1
J: TRBJ2-1
CDR3: CASSPARQGRGNEQFF
DNA: TGTGCCAGCAGCCCCGCTCGACAGGGTAGAGGGAATGAGCAGTTCTTC

V: TRBV10-3
size: .
D: TRBD1
J: TRBJ1-1
CDR3: CAISESDRVGAEAFF
DNA: TGTGCCATCAGTGAGTCGGACAGGGTCGGAGCTGAAGCTTTCTTT